There are a few counts of the clone carrying this T cell receptor (beta chain). Its antigen is still unknown. These data come from a study of T cell repertoires in cytomegalovirus infection. Study at large: Indications came from public TCR beta signatures; they pointed to CMV infection and to a matching HLA type. Study conclusions and caveats: Frequencies of public TCR beta families were cumulated, and this identified carriers of CMV plus the relevant HLA.

The CDR3 sequence is 15 residues long. Germline-derived CDR1 and CDR2 are MNHNY and SVGAGI (reference sequence). V gave up 8 bases and J gave up 8 bases; unmatched junction bases: 16. TCRdb called the reads again in MiXCR, with one record for every CDR3 protein. The sample records approximately 170,000 distinct CDR3 sequences, approximately 17% being singletons. Sequencing was performed on CD8+ T cells from PBMCs. The receptor was derived from a human donor in good health (CMV status not recorded). Some clones in this sample may be carry-over from other donors' samples. V gene TRBV6-6 combines with J gene TRBJ1-2; 8 nucleotides agree with TRBD1. The CDR3 spells CASSVTNQGAWGYTF. The CDR3 DNA sequence: TGTGCCAGCTCGGTCACCAACCAGGGGGCGTGGGGCTACACCTTC.